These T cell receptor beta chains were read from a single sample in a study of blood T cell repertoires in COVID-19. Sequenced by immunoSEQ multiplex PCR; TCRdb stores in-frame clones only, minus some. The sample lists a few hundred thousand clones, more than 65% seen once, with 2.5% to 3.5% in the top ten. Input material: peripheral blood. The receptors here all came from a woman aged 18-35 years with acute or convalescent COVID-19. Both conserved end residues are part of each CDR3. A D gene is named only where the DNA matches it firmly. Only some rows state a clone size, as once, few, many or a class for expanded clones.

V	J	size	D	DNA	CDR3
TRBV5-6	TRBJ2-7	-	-	TGTGCCAGCAGCTTAGGGGGCGAGCAGTACTTC	CASSLGGEQYF
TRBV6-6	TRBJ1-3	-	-	TGTGCCAGCAGTTACTGGGACATCAGCTCTGGAAACACCATATATTTT	CASSYWDISSGNTIYF
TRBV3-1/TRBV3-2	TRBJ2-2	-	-	TGTGCCAGCAGCCGTCGGGGAGCCGGGGCGGGAACCGGGGAGCTGTTTTTT	CASSRRGAGAGTGELFF
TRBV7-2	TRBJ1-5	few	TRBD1	TGTGCCAGCAGCTTACAACAGGGGGGAAATCAGCCCCAGCATTTT	CASSLQQGGNQPQHF
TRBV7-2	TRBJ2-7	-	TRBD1	TGTGCCAGCAGGACACACGGACAGGGTATGGAATACGAGCAGTACTTC	CASRTHGQGMEYEQYF
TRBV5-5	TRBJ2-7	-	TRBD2	TGTGCCAGCAGCATGGGACTAGCGGGACCCTACGAGCAGTACTTC	CASSMGLAGPYEQYF
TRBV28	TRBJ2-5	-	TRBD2	TGTGCCAGCAGTCCACCCCCCGGGACTAGCGGGAAAGAGACCCAGTACTTC	CASSPPPGTSGKETQYF
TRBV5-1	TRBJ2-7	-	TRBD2	TGCGCCAGCAGCTCCTCGACTAGCGGAGGCTACGAGCAGTACTTC	CASSSSTSGGYEQYF
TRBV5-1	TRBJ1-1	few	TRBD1	TGCGCCAGCAGCTCAAGACAGGGTGTGAACACTGAAGCTTTCTTT	CASSSRQGVNTEAFF
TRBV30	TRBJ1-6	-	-	TGTGCCTGGGGGGACTTTAATTCACCCCTCCACTTT	CAWGDFNSPLHF
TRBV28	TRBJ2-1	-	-	TGTGCCAGCAGCCTGGGGGGGGCCTCCTACAATGAGCAGTTCTTC	CASSLGGASYNEQFF
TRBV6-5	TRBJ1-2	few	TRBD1	TGTGCCAGCAGTCCCACAGGGGTCTTTAGCTATGGCTACACCTTC	CASSPTGVFSYGYTF
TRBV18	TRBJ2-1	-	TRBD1	TGTGCCAGCTCCCCGACAGGGGCCCCCATCAATGAGCAGTTCTTC	CASSPTGAPINEQFF
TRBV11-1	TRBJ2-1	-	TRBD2	TGTGCCAGCAGCTTACCGGGACTAGTCAAGGCTGAGCAGTTCTTC	CASSLPGLVKAEQFF
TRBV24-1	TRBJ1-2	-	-	TGTGCCACCAGTGTCGGGGGAGGCTACACCTTC	CATSVGGGYTF
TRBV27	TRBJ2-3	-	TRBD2	TGTGCCAGCCTACCCGGGACTAGCGGGAGGGCCATAACAGATACGCAGTATTTT	CASLPGTSGRAITDTQYF
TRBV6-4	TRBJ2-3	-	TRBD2	TGTGCCAGCACCTCGGGGGGGAGGCTGGGGCAAAAATATACAGATACGCAGTATTTT	CASTSGGRLGQKYTDTQYF
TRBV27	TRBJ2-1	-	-	TGTGCCAGCAGATCCTGGACAGAATCCTACAATGAGCAGTTCTTC	CASRSWTESYNEQFF
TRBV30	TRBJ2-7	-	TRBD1	TGTGCCTGGAGTGCGACACAGGGGGGCGAGCAGTACTTC	CAWSATQGGEQYF
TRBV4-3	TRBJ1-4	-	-	TGCGCCAGCAGCCCGGGGTTAGCAACTAATGAAAAACTGTTTTTT	CASSPGLATNEKLFF
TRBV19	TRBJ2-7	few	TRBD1	TGTGCCAGTAGCACGGACAGGGGGCTGTACGAGCAGTACTTC	CASSTDRGLYEQYF
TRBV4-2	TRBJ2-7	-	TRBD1	TGTGCCAGCAGCCAAGCGGGACAGACCTACGAGCAGTACTTC	CASSQAGQTYEQYF
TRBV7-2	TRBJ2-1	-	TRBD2	TGTGCCAGCAGCTTCCGGACTAGCGGGAGCTCCTACAATGAGCAGTTCTTC	CASSFRTSGSSYNEQFF
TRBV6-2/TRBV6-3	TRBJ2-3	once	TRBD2	TGTGCCAGCAGCCCCCTGCCGGGACTAGTCGGAGATACGCAGTATTTT	CASSPLPGLVGDTQYF
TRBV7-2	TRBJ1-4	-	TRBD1	TGTGCCAGCAGCCCAGGACAGGGGAGCGGTGAAAAACTGTTTTTT	CASSPGQGSGEKLFF
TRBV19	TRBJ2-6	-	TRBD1	TGTGCCAGTAGTATTGCGGGACAGGTGATCTCTGGGGCCAACGTCCTGACTTTC	CASSIAGQVISGANVLTF
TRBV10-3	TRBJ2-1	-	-	TGTGCCATCAGTGATGACCGAAAGACACGCGATGAGCAGTTCTTC	CAISDDRKTRDEQFF
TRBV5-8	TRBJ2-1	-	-	TGTGCCAGCAGCTTGTTCGCGGTCTCCTACAATGAGCAGTTCTTC	CASSLFAVSYNEQFF
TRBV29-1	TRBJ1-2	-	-	TGCAGCGTTGGCCAGGGGACCGGAGAGAGCTACACCTTC	CSVGQGTGESYTF
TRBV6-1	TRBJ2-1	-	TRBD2	TGTGCCAGCAGTGGACTAGCGGGAGGGAGCTCCTACAATGAGCAGTTCTTC	CASSGLAGGSSYNEQFF
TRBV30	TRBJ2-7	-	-	TGTGCCTGGAGTGTGTTATACGAGCAGTACTTC	CAWSVLYEQYF
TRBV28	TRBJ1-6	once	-	TGTGCCAGCAGTTCTCCAGGGCACCTCCACTTT	CASSSPGHLHF
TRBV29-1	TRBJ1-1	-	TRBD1	TGCAGCGTTGAGAGACAGGGGATGGCTTTCTTT	CSVERQGMAFF
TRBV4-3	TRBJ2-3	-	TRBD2	TGCGCCAGCAGCCAAGATTCGCCTAGCGGGAGCGCCGCAGATACGCAGTATTTT	CASSQDSPSGSAADTQYF
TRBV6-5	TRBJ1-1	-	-	TGTGCCAGCAGAAAAACGGGACCACCGGGGGCTGAAGCTTTCTTT	CASRKTGPPGAEAFF
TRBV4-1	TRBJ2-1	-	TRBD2	TGCGCCAGCAGCCAAGATGGGACTAGCGGGGACAACAATGAGCAGTTCTTC	CASSQDGTSGDNNEQFF
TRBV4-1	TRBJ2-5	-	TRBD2	TGCGCCAGCAGCCAAGGGAGACTAGCGGGACAAGAGACCCAGTACTTC	CASSQGRLAGQETQYF
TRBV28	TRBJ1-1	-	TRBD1	TGTGCCAGCAGGGAGGGACAGGGGGCTGAAGCTTTCTTT	CASREGQGAEAFF
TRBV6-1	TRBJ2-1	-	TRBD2	TGTGCCAGCAGTGAGACTAGCGAGTACAATGAGCAGTTCTTC	CASSETSEYNEQFF
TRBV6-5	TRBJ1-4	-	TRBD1	TGTGCCAGCAGTTACGGAGGGGGCCGGGAAAAACTGTTTTTT	CASSYGGGREKLFF
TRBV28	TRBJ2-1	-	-	TGTGCCAGCAACCTACCCTGGGGCAACTACAATGAGCAGTTCTTC	CASNLPWGNYNEQFF
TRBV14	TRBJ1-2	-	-	TGTGCCAGCAGCCAAGAGGACAGCAACTATGGCTACACCTTC	CASSQEDSNYGYTF
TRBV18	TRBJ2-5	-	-	TGTGCCAGCTCACCCGCAGGGGAGGAGACCCAGTACTTC	CASSPAGEETQYF
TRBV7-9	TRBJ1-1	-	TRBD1	TGTGCCAGCGGGGACAGGAGGAACACTGAAGCTTTCTTT	CASGDRRNTEAFF
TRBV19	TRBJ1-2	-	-	TGTGCCAGTCCCAGGGTCCACTATGGCTACACCTTC	CASPRVHYGYTF
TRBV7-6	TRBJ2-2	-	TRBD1	TGTGCCAGCAGCCGTTCTACAGGGGAGCTGGACGGGGAGCTGTTTTTT	CASSRSTGELDGELFF
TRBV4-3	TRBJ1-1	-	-	TGCGCCAGCAGCCAAGATAGCGCGAACACTGAAGCTTTCTTT	CASSQDSANTEAFF
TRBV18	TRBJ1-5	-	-	TGTGCCAGCTCACCTCGCCCGGGGAATAGCAATCAGCCCCAGCATTTT	CASSPRPGNSNQPQHF
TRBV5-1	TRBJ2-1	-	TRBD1	TGCGCCAGCAATGGGGGGACAGGGGGCTTCAATGAGCAGTTCTTC	CASNGGTGGFNEQFF
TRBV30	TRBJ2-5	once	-	TGTGCCTGGACCCCGGGGGTACAGGCGCAAGAGACCCAGTACTTC	CAWTPGVQAQETQYF
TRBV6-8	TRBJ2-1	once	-	TGTGCCAGTAGTAAAAGGGGGGCGGGAGTATCAACCCAGACAAATGAGCAGTTCTTC	CASSKRGAGVSTQTNEQFF
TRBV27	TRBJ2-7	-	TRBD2	TGTGCCAGCAGTGAAACCACTAGCGGGAGAATTTTCGAGCAGTACTTC	CASSETTSGRIFEQYF
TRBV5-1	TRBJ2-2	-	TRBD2	TGCGCCAGCAGCTTGGGGCTAGCGGGAGGGAAGAACACCGGGGAGCTGTTTTTT	CASSLGLAGGKNTGELFF
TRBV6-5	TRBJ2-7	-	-	TGTGCCAGCAGTTTGGGTGAGGGCGAGCAGTACTTC	CASSLGEGEQYF
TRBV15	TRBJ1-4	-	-	TGTGCCACCAGCAGAGATTCGGGGAGTGGGGGCAGAGCTAATGAAAAACTGTTTTTT	CATSRDSGSGGRANEKLFF
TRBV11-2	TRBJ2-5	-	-	TGTGCCAGCAGGGACTTTCAAGAGACCCAGTACTTC	CASRDFQETQYF
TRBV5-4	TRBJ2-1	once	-	TGTGCCAGCAGCTTGGGGGGAATTAGCGTAGAGCAGTTCTTC	CASSLGGISVEQFF
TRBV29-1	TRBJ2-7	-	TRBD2	TGCAGCGTTATTAGCGGGTACGAGCAGTACTTC	CSVISGYEQYF
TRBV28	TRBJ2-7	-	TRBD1	TGTGCCAGCAGTTTAAGCGGGGACAGGGCCTCCTACGAGCAGTACTTC	CASSLSGDRASYEQYF
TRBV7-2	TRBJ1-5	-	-	TGTGCCAGCAGCTTAAACAGGGACATTAATCAGCCCCAGCATTTT	CASSLNRDINQPQHF